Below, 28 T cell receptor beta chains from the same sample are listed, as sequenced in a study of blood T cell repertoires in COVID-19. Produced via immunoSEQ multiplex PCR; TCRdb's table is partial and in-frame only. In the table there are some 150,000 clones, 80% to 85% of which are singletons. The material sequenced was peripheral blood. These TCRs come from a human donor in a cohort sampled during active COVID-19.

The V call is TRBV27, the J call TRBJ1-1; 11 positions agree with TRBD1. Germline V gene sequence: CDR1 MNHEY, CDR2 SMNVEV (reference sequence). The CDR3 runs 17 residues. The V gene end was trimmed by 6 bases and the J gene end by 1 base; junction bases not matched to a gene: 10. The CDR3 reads CASSPGQGAYKNTEAFF. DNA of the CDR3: TGTGCCAGCAGCCCCGGACAGGGGGCTTACAAGAACACTGAAGCTTTCTTT.

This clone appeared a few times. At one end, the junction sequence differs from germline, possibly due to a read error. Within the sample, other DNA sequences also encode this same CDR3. The CDR3 here is CASSLGLAGGQETQYF. DNA of the CDR3: TGTGCTAGCAGCTTAGGACTAGCGGGGGGCCAAGAGACCCAGTACTTC. The J gene is TRBJ2-5, the V gene TRBV7-7; 14 nucleotides match TRBD2. Germline CDR1 reads SSHAT; CDR2 reads FNYEAQ (reference sequence). The CDR3 runs 16 residues.

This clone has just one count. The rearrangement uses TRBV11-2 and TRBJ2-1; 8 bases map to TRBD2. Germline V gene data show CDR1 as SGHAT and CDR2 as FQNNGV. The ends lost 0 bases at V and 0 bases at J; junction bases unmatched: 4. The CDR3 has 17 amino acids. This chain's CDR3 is CASSLDLLAVSYNEQFF. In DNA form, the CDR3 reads TGTGCCAGCAGCTTAGATTTACTAGCGGTCTCCTACAATGAGCAGTTCTTC.

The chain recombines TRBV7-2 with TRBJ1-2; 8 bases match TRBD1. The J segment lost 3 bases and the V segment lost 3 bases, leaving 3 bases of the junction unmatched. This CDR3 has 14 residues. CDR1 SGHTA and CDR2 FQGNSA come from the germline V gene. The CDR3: CASSLTGADYGYTF. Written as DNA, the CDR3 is TGTGCCAGCAGCTTGACAGGGGCGGACTATGGCTACACCTTC.

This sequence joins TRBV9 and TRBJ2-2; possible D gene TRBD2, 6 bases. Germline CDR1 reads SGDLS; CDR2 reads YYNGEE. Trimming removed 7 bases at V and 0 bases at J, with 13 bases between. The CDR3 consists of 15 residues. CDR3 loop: CASGKGLSNTGELFF. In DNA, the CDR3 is TGTGCCAGCGGCAAGGGACTTTCGAACACCGGGGAGCTGTTTTTT.

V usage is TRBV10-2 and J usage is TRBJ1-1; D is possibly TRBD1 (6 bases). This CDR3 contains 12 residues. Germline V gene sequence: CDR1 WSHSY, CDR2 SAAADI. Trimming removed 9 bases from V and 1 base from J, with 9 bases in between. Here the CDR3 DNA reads TGCGCCAGTGGGGGCAGGAACACTGAAGCTTTCTTT. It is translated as CASGGRNTEAFF.

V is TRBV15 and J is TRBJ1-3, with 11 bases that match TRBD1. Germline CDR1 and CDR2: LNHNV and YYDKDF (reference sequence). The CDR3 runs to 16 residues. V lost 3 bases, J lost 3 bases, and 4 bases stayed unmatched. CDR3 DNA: TGTGCCACCAGCAGGCCGGGACAGGGGGTTGGAAACACCATATATTTT. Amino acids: CATSRPGQGVGNTIYF.

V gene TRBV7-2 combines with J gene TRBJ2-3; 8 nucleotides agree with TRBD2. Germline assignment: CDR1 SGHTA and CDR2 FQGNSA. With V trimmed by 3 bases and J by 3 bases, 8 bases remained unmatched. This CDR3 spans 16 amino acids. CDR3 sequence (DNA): TGTGCCAGCAGCTTGCGTTCCAGCGGGGGTACAGATACGCAGTATTTT. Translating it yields CASSLRSSGGTDTQYF.

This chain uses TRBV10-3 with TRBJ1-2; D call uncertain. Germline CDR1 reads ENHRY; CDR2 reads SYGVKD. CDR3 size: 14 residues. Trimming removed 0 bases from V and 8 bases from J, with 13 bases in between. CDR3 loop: CAISESPRFRGYTF. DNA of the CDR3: TGTGCCATCAGTGAGTCGCCGAGGTTTCGGGGCTACACCTTC.

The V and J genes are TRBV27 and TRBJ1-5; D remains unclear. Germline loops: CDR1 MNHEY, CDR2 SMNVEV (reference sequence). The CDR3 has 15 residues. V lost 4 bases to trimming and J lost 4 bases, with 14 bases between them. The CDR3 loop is CASSSLTNINQPQHF. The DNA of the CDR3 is TGTGCCAGCAGTTCGTTGACAAACATTAATCAGCCCCAGCATTTT.

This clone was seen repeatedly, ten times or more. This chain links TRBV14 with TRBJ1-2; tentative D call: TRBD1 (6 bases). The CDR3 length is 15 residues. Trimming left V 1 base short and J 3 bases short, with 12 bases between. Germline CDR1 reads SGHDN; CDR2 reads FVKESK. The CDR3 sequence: CASSQVGGWYYGYTF. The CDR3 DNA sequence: TGTGCCAGCAGCCAAGTAGGGGGTTGGTACTATGGCTACACCTTC.

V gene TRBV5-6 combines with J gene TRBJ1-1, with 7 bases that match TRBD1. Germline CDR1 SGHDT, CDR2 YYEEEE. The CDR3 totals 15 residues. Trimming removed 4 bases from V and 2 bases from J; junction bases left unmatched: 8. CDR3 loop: CASSRLTGTNTEAFF. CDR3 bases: TGTGCCAGCAGCCGCCTGACAGGGACAAACACTGAAGCTTTCTTT.

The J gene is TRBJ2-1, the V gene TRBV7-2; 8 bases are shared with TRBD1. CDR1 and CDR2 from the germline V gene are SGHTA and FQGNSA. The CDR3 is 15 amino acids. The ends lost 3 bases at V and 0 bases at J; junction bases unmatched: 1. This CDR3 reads CASSFTGGSYNEQFF. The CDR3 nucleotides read TGTGCCAGCAGCTTTACAGGGGGCTCCTACAATGAGCAGTTCTTC.

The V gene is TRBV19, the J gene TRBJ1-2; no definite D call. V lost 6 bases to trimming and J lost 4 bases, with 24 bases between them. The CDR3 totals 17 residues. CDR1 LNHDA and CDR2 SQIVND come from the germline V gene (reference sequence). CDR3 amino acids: CASSKLSPEGIAYGYTF. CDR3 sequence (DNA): TGTGCCAGTAGCAAACTTTCCCCCGAGGGCATAGCCTATGGCTACACCTTC.

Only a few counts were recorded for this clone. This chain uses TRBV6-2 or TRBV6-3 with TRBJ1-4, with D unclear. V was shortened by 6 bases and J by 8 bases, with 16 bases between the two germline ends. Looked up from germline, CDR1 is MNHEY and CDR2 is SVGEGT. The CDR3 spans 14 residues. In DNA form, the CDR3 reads TGTGCCAGCAGCTCCCGGTCGGTTCGGGAAAAACTGTTTTTT. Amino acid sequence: CASSSRSVREKLFF.

CDR3 region: CASSFRTGGWNEQFF. CDR3 DNA: TGTGCCAGCAGCTTTCGGACAGGGGGGTGGAATGAGCAGTTCTTC. The chain recombines TRBV5-4 with TRBJ2-1; 10 positions agree with TRBD1. From germline, CDR1 is SGHNT and CDR2 YYREEE (reference sequence). The CDR3 has 15 amino acids. Trimming took 2 bases from V and 7 from J; bases not matched to a gene: 6.

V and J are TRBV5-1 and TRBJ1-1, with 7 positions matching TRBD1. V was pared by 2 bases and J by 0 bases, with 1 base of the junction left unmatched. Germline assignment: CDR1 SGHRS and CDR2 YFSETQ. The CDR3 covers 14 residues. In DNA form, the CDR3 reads TGCGCCAGCAGCTTCGGGACAGTGAACACTGAAGCTTTCTTT. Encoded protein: CASSFGTVNTEAFF. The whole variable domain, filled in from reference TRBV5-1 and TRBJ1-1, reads KAGVTQTPRYLIKTRGQQVTLSCSPISGHRSVSWYQQTPGQGLQFLFEYFSETQRNKGNFPGRFSGRQFSNSRSEMNVSTLELGDSALYLCASSFGTVNTEAFFGQGTRLTVV.

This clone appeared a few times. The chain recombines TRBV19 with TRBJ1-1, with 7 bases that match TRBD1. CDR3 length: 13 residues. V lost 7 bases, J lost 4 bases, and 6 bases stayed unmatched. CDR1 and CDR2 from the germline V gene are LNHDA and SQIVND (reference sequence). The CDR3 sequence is CASTVTGSTEAFF. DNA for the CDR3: TGTGCCAGTACCGTGACAGGGAGCACTGAAGCTTTCTTT.

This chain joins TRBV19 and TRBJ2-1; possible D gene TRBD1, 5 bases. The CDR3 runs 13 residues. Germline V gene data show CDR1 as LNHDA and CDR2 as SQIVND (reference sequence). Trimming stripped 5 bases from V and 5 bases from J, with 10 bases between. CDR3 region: CASSPGPNNEQFF. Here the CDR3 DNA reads TGTGCCAGTAGTCCAGGGCCCAACAATGAGCAGTTCTTC.

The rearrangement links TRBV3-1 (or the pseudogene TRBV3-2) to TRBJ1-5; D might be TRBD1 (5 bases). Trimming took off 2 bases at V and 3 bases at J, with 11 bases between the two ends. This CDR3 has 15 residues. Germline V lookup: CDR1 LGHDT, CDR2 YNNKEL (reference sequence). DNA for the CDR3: TGTGCCAGCAGCCAAAGGTTGGGGCCCAATCAGCCCCAGCATTTT. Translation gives CASSQRLGPNQPQHF.

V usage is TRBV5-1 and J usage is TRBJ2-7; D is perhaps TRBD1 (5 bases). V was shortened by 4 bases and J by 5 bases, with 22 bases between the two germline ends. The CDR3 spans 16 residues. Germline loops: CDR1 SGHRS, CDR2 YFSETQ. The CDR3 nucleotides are TGCGCCAGCAGCCTGACCCTGGACAAGACGGCTCACGAGCAGTACTTC. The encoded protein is CASSLTLDKTAHEQYF.

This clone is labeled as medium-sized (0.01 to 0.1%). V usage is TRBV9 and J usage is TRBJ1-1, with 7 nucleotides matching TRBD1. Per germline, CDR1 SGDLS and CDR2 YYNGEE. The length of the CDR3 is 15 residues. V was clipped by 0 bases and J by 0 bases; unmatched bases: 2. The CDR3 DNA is TGTGCCAGCAGCGTAGAGGGGGCGTTGAACACTGAAGCTTTCTTT. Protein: CASSVEGALNTEAFF.

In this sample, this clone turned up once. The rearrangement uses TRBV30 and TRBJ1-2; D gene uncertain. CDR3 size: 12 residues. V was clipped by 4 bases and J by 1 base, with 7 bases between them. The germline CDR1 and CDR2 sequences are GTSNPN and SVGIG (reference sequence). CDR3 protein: CAWMDYNYGYTF. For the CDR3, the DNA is TGTGCCTGGATGGACTATAACTATGGCTACACCTTC.

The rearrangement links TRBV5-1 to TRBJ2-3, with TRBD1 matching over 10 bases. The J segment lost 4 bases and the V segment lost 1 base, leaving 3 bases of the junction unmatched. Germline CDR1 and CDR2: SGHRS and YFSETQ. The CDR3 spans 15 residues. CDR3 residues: CASSLWGQGSDTQYF. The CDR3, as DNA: TGCGCCAGCAGCTTGTGGGGACAGGGGTCAGATACGCAGTATTTT. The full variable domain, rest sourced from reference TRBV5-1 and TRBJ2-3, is KAGVTQTPRYLIKTRGQQVTLSCSPISGHRSVSWYQQTPGQGLQFLFEYFSETQRNKGNFPGRFSGRQFSNSRSEMNVSTLELGDSALYLCASSLWGQGSDTQYFGPGTRLTVL.

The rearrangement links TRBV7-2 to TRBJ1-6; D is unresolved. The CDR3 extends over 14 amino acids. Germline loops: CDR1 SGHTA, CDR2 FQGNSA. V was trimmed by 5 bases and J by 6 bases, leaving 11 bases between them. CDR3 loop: CASSPRLGNSPLHF. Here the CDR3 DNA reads TGTGCCAGCAGCCCCCGACTCGGTAATTCACCCCTCCACTTT.

This chain's CDR3 is CASSQLGQANSPLHF. CDR3 sequence (DNA): TGTGCCAGCAGCCAACTGGGACAGGCGAATTCACCCCTCCACTTT. The V gene is TRBV3-1 (or the pseudogene TRBV3-2), the J gene TRBJ1-6, with TRBD1 matching 8 bases. Per germline, CDR1 LGHDT and CDR2 YNNKEL (reference sequence). The CDR3 loop spans 15 amino acids. The junction had 4 bases not matched to a gene; V was cut back by 2 bases and J by 7 bases.

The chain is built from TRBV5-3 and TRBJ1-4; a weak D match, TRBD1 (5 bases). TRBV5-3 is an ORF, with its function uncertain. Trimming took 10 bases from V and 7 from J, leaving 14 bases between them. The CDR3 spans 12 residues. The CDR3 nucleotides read TGTGCCGCCAGGGCGCGGGGTGAAAAACTGTTTTTT. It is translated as CAARARGEKLFF.

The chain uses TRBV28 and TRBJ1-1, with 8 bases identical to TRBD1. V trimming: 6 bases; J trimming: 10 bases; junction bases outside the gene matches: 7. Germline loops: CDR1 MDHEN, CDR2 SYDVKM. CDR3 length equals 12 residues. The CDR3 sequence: CASRTGELRAFF. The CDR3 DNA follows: TGTGCCAGCAGGACAGGGGAGTTGAGAGCTTTCTTT.